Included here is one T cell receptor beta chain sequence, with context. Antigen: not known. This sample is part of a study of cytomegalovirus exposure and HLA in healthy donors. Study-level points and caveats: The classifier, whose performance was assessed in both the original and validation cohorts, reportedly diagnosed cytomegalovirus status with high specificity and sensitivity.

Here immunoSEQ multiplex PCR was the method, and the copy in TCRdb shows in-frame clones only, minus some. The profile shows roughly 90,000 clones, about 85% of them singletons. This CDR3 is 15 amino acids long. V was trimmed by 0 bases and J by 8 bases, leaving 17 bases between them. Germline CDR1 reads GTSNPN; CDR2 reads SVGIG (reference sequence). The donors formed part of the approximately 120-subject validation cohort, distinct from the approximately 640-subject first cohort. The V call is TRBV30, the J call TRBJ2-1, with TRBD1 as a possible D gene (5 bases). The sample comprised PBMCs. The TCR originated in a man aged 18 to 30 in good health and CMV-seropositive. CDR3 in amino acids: CAWSVPRAVADEQFF. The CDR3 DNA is TGTGCCTGGAGTGTACCCAGGGCCGTGGCGGATGAGCAGTTCTTC.